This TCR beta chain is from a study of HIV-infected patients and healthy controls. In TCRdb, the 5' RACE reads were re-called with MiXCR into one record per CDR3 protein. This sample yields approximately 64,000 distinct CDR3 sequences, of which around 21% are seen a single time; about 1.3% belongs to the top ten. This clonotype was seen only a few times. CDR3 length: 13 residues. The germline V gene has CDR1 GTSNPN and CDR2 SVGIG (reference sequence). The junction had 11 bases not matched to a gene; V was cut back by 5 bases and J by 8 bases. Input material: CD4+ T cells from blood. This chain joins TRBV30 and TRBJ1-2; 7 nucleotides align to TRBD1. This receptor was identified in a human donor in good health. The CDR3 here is CAWGRQGFSGYTF. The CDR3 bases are TGTGCCTGGGGGCGACAGGGCTTCTCCGGCTACACCTTC.